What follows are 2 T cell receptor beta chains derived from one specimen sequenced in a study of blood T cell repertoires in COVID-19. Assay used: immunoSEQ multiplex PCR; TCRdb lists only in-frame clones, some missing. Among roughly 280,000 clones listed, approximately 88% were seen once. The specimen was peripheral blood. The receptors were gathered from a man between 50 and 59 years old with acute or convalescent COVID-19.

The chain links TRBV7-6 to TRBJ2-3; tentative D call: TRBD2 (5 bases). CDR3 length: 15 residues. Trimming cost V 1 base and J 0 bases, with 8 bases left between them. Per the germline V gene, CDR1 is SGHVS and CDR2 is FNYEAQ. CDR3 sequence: CASSLGGASTDTQYF. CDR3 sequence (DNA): TGTGCCAGCAGCTTAGGGGGAGCTAGCACAGATACGCAGTATTTT. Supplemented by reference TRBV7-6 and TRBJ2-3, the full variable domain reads GAGVSQSPRYKVTKRGQDVALRCDPISGHVSLYWYRQALGQGPEFLTYFNYEAQQDKSGLPNDRFSAERPEGSISTLTIQRTEQRDSAMYRCASSLGGASTDTQYFGPGTRLTVL.

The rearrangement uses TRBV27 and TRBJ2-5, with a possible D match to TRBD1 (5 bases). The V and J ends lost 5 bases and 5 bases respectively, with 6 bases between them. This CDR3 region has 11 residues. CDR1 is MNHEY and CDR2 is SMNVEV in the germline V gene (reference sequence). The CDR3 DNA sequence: TGTGCCAGCAGTAAGGGGGAGACCCAGTACTTC. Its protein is CASSKGETQYF.